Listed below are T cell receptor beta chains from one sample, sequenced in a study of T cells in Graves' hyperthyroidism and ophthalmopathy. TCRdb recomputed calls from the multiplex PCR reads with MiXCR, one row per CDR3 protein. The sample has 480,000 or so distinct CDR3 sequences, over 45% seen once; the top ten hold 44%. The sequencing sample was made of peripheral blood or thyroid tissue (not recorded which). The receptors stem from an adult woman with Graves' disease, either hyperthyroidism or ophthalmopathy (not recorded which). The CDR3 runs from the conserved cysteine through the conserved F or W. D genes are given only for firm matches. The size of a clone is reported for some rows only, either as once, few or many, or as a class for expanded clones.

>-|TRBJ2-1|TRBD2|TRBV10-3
TGTGCCATCAGTGAGCCTAGCGGGAGGGGTGGGAATGAGCAGTTCTTC
CAISEPSGRGGNEQFF
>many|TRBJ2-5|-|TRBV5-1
TGCGCCAGCAGCTGGGGCGGGCGGGCAGAGACCCAGTACTTC
CASSWGGRAETQYF
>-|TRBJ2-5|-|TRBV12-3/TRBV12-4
TGTGCCAGCACGGGGGGCTCGTACCAAGAGACCCAGTACTTC
CASTGGSYQETQYF
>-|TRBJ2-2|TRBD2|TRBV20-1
TGCAGTGCACGACTAGCGATATCGGGGGAGCTGTTTTTT
CSARLAISGELFF
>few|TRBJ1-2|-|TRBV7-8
TGTGCCAGCAGCTTGGCCCGACTGGGCTCGAGCTACACCTTC
CASSLARLGSSYTF
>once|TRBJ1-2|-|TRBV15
TGTGCCACCAGCAGAGAGGGCAATCCTGGCTATGGCTACACCTTC
CATSREGNPGYGYTF
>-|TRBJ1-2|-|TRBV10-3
TGTGCCATCACTCCTGGAGCCAATTCTAACTATGGCTACACCTTC
CAITPGANSNYGYTF
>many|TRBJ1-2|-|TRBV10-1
TGCGCCAGCAGTCCGGACAGCACTAACTATGGCTACACCTTC
CASSPDSTNYGYTF
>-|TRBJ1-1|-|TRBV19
TGTGCCAGTAGTATAAAGGGGGACACTGAAGCTTTCTTT
CASSIKGDTEAFF
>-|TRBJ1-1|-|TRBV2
TGTGCCAGCGTATTCCAGGGTGGCGGCACTGAAGCTTTCTTT
CASVFQGGGTEAFF
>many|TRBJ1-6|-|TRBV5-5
TGTGCCAGCAGCGATACCAAAGAGTCACCCCTCCACTTT
CASSDTKESPLHF